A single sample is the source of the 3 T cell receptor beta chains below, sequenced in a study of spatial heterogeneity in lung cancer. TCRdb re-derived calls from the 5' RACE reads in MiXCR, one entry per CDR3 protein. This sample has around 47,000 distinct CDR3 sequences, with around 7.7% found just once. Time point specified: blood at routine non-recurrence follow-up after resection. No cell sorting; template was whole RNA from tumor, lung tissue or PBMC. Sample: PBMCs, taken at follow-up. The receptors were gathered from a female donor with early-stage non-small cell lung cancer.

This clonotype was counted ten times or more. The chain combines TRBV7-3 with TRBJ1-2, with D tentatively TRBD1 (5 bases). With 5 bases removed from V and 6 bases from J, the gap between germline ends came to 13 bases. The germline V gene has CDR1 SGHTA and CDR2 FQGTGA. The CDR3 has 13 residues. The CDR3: CASSPGSLDGYTF. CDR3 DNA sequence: TGTGCCAGCAGCCCAGGGAGCCTGGATGGCTACACCTTC.

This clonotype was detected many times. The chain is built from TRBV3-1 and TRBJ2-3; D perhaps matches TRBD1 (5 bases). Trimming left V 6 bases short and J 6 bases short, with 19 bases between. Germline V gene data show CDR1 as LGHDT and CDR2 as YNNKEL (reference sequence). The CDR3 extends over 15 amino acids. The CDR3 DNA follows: TGTGCCAGCAGTCATCCCGGTTGGGGCGCCGATACGCAGTATTTT. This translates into CASSHPGWGADTQYF.

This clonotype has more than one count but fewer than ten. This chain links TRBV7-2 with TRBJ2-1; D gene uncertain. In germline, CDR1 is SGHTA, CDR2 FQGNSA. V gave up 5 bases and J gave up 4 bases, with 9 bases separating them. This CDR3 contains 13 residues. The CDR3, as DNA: TGTGCCAGCAGCGCAACCGAGTACAATGAGCAGTTCTTC. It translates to CASSATEYNEQFF.